Sequencing of this T cell receptor (beta chain) was carried out in a study of cytomegalovirus exposure and HLA in healthy donors. Study-wide context: As released early, the data held roughly 85 million unique TCRs from HLA-typed donors. Findings of the study overall: It was taken for granted in presence/absence analyses that sequencing depth across donors was roughly uniform. Most observed TCR sequences were rare, whereas some public TCRs were detected in many donors.

V trimming: 2 bases; J trimming: 7 bases; junction bases outside the gene matches: 5. Germline CDR1 SGHDT, CDR2 YYEEEE. CDR3 length: 14 amino acids. A multiplex PCR was run with 60 Vbeta primers and 13 Jbeta primers. In the authors' workflow: Later, tens of millions of unique TCR beta chains were counted in an analysis, and some 10 million of them were shared. Method: immunoSEQ multiplex PCR; TCRdb's copy keeps in-frame clones and lacks some. V, J and clone size were drawn from that table, and D and trimming were deduced from the DNA. Among just over 150,000 clones listed, roughly 84% were seen once. This clone was seen only a few times. Its antigen remains unknown.

The receptor's source is a young woman in good health and CMV-seronegative. Material: PBMCs. The chain employs TRBV5-6 and TRBJ1-2, with 10 bases lining up with TRBD1. In DNA form, the CDR3 reads TGTGCCAGCAGCTTCGACAGGGGGCTATTTGGCTACACCTTC. This sequence encodes CASSFDRGLFGYTF.